The rows below give T cell receptor beta chains drawn from one sample of a study of T cells in Graves' hyperthyroidism and ophthalmopathy. TCRdb recomputed calls from the multiplex PCR reads with MiXCR, one row per CDR3 protein. The sample has 500,000 to 600,000 distinct CDR3 sequences, more than 45% seen once. Specimen: peripheral blood or thyroid tissue (not recorded which). The source is an adult woman with Graves' disease, either hyperthyroidism or ophthalmopathy (not recorded which). The CDR3 runs from the conserved cysteine through the conserved F or W. Fields, in order: J gene, V gene, CDR3 protein.

J: TRBJ2-7; V: TRBV6-5; CDR3: CASRKAGAYEQYF
J: TRBJ1-6; V: TRBV11-2; CDR3: CASSSRGMDNSPLHF
J: TRBJ2-7; V: TRBV14; CDR3: CASSQEGARIKQYF
J: TRBJ2-2; V: TRBV9; CDR3: CASTPRGATGELFF
J: TRBJ1-1; V: TRBV6-1; CDR3: CASRATGTAFF
J: TRBJ2-2; V: TRBV12-3/TRBV12-4; CDR3: CASIPGTGELFF
J: TRBJ2-2; V: TRBV24-1; CDR3: CATSDFGGPNTGELFF
J: TRBJ1-2; V: TRBV7-9; CDR3: CASSLSFLGYTF
J: TRBJ1-5; V: TRBV7-2; CDR3: CASSLDYSQPQHF
J: TRBJ2-3; V: TRBV4-1; CDR3: CASSSLTGRAGTDTQYF
J: TRBJ2-6; V: TRBV2; CDR3: CASSDFEGGANVLTF
J: TRBJ2-7; V: TRBV7-2; CDR3: CASSSVGTSGASYEQYF
J: TRBJ2-7; V: TRBV20-1; CDR3: CSARGGTGELYF
J: TRBJ2-1; V: TRBV2; CDR3: CASSAAGGSYNEQFF
J: TRBJ1-1; V: TRBV7-3; CDR3: CASSASGMNTEAFF
J: TRBJ1-6; V: TRBV4-2; CDR3: CASSQGINSPLHF
J: TRBJ2-2; V: TRBV4-1; CDR3: CASSPLAGADGELFF
J: TRBJ2-5; V: TRBV9; CDR3: CASSVAAAGGGETQYF
J: TRBJ2-2; V: TRBV5-1; CDR3: CASSLWGQDTGELFF
J: TRBJ1-1; V: TRBV10-1; CDR3: CASSVLKGAAAFF
J: TRBJ2-7; V: TRBV4-1; CDR3: CASSLGRDLNYEQYF
J: TRBJ1-2; V: TRBV5-1; CDR3: CASSLAGFSYGYTF
J: TRBJ1-3; V: TRBV11-2; CDR3: CASSGQGLGNTIYF
J: TRBJ2-5; V: TRBV6-6; CDR3: CASSYAGNQETQYF
J: TRBJ2-7; V: TRBV7-9; CDR3: CASSTSGTSANEQYF
J: TRBJ1-1; V: TRBV6-5; CDR3: CASRKRVRTEAFF
J: TRBJ2-7; V: TRBV18; CDR3: CASSPPIANYEQYF
J: TRBJ2-7; V: TRBV20-1; CDR3: CSARWAGGAYEQYF
J: TRBJ1-5; V: TRBV10-2; CDR3: CASSRWTQGAGQPQHF
J: TRBJ2-1; V: TRBV7-9; CDR3: CASSLTGGSSNEQFF
J: TRBJ2-5; V: TRBV7-3; CDR3: CASSLNRDQETQYF
J: TRBJ2-7; V: TRBV20-1; CDR3: CSAWSRDRMDREQYF
J: TRBJ2-2; V: TRBV6-2/TRBV6-3; CDR3: CASREGLATTGELFF
J: TRBJ2-7; V: TRBV5-6; CDR3: CASSLGPDQQYF
J: TRBJ2-5; V: TRBV7-8; CDR3: CASSLAMRAPPKTQYF
J: TRBJ1-5; V: TRBV20-1; CDR3: CSARGQLLNQPQHF
J: TRBJ1-2; V: TRBV2; CDR3: CASSEQGWRGYTF
J: TRBJ1-1; V: TRBV29-1; CDR3: CSVVSVRMGNTEAFF
J: TRBJ2-2; V: TRBV6-1; CDR3: CASRTQGAGELFF
J: TRBJ2-7; V: TRBV7-2; CDR3: CASSLTSTDYEQYF
J: TRBJ1-2; V: TRBV7-2; CDR3: CASSSLPVYGYTF
J: TRBJ1-1; V: TRBV7-6; CDR3: CASKPGAGTGSAFF
J: TRBJ1-1; V: TRBV10-3; CDR3: CAISESNGETEAFF
J: TRBJ1-1; V: TRBV2; CDR3: CASRDRGRRDTEAFF
J: TRBJ2-7; V: TRBV20-1; CDR3: CSARAGGPHEQYF
J: TRBJ2-7; V: TRBV9; CDR3: CASSVSGTGSYEQYF
J: TRBJ2-2; V: TRBV7-9; CDR3: CASSYSGARGTGELFF
J: TRBJ1-4; V: TRBV25-1; CDR3: CARKGDGRGTNEKLFF